These 21 T cell receptor beta chains were all obtained from the same sample, sequenced in a study of siplizumab effects on memory and regulatory T cells. Their target antigens are unknown. The method was immunoSEQ multiplex PCR; TCRdb's version includes in-frame clones alone and lacks a portion of them. The table has about 6,600 clones, about a third seen once; the top ten hold approximately 16%. A 37°C coculture lasting approximately 6 days was applied to the mixed lymphocyte reaction cells. The source material was CFSE-low (dividing) CD8+ T cells sorted from an allogeneic mixed lymphocyte reaction. The receptor set was obtained from a human donor in good health; the cells came from an allogeneic mixed lymphocyte reaction.

This clone was counted between two and nine times. The V gene is TRBV19, the J gene TRBJ1-1; D gene ambiguous. The CDR3 consists of 15 residues. The V end lost 3 bases, the J end lost 1 base, and 12 bases lay between the germline ends. Germline-derived CDR1 and CDR2 are LNHDA and SQIVND (reference sequence). CDR3 loop: CASSMYREGNTEAFF. The CDR3 DNA sequence: TGTGCCAGTAGTATGTATCGGGAGGGGAACACTGAAGCTTTCTTT.

The chain links TRBV15 to TRBJ2-7; D call uncertain. Between the trimmed V and J ends, which lost 5 bases and 7 bases, there was a span of 15 bases. Germline V CDR1 and CDR2: LNHNV, YYDKDF (reference sequence). The CDR3 is 13 residues long. CDR3 protein: CATSSMGSEEQYF. CDR3 bases: TGTGCCACCAGCTCTATGGGATCTGAAGAGCAGTACTTC.

In its sample, this clone ranks as medium-sized. The V call is TRBV4-1, the J call TRBJ2-2; D call uncertain. CDR1 is MGHRA and CDR2 is YSYEKL in the germline V gene. The CDR3 runs 14 residues. V was pared by 0 bases and J by 4 bases, with 6 bases between. CDR3 sequence reads: CASSQDESTGELFF. The CDR3 DNA reads TGCGCCAGCAGCCAAGACGAGTCCACCGGGGAGCTGTTTTTT.

The J gene is TRBJ1-5, the V gene TRBV5-8; D unresolved. The CDR3 consists of 12 residues. Germline CDR1 reads SGHTS; CDR2 reads YDEGEE. The V gene lost 2 bases and the J gene lost 7 bases, with 7 bases spanning the gap. DNA for the CDR3: TGTGCCAGCAGCTTAGGTCCCCAGCCCCAGCATTTT. Its protein is CASSLGPQPQHF.

The V and J genes are TRBV11-3 and TRBJ2-2, with 8 bases fitting TRBD2. The CDR3 covers 16 residues. V trimming: 5 bases; J trimming: 4 bases; junction bases outside the gene matches: 9. CDR1 is SGHNT and CDR2 is YENEEA in the germline V gene. CDR3 in amino acids: CASSENREGLTGELFF. The CDR3 nucleotides are TGTGCCAGCAGCGAAAACCGGGAGGGCCTCACCGGGGAGCTGTTTTTT. Full variable domain (outside the CDR3, taken from reference TRBV11-3 and TRBJ2-2): EAGVVQSPRYKIIEKKQPVAFWCNPISGHNTLYWYLQNLGQGPELLIRYENEEAVDDSQLPKDRFSAERLKGVDSTLKIQPAELGDSAVYLCASSENREGLTGELFFGEGSRLTVL.

This clone was counted once. This sequence joins TRBV5-1 and TRBJ2-1, with D perhaps matching TRBD2 (6 bases). CDR1 and CDR2 (germline): SGHRS, YFSETQ. Trimming stripped 3 bases from V and 2 bases from J, with 6 bases between. The CDR3 is 13 amino acids. The CDR3: CASSWTTYNEQFF. The DNA of the CDR3 is TGCGCCAGCAGCTGGACTACCTACAATGAGCAGTTCTTC.

This clone was counted a few times. The chain links TRBV28 to TRBJ2-7; a weak D match, TRBD2 (6 bases). The length of the CDR3 is 11 residues. Germline loops: CDR1 MDHEN, CDR2 SYDVKM. V lost 6 bases and J lost 7, with 10 bases in between. CDR3 DNA sequence: TGTGCCAGCAGGGGACTGTTGGAGCAGTACTTC. Residues: CASRGLLEQYF.

CDR3 nucleotides: TGTGCCAGCTCACCCGACCCGTTTGGTGCCACCATATATTTT. This codes for CASSPDPFGATIYF. The rearrangement uses TRBV18 and TRBJ1-3; D is ambiguous. CDR3 length: 14 residues. With 3 bases removed from V and 9 bases from J, the gap between germline ends came to 15 bases. The V gene's germline CDR1 is KGHSH and CDR2 LQKENI. Variable domain in full (rest from reference TRBV18 and TRBJ1-3): NAGVMQNPRHLVRRRGQEARLRCSPMKGHSHVYWYRQLPEEGLKFMVYLQKENIIDESGMPKERFSAEFPKEGPSILRIQQVVRGDSAAYFCASSPDPFGATIYFGEGSWLTVV.

The rearrangement joins TRBV7-9 to TRBJ2-7; TRBD1 matches at 7 bases. The CDR3 runs to 13 residues. The germline V gene encodes CDR1 SEHNR and CDR2 FQNEAQ (reference sequence). Trimming removed 3 bases from V and 6 bases from J; junction bases left unmatched: 5. This CDR3 reads CASSFPTGAEQYF. The CDR3 DNA reads as TGTGCCAGCAGCTTTCCTACAGGGGCCGAGCAGTACTTC.

CDR3 protein: CASRFSLGGTGELFF. In nucleotides, the CDR3 is TGTGCCAGCAGATTCTCGCTAGGAGGCACCGGGGAGCTGTTTTTT. The V call is TRBV27, the J call TRBJ2-2, with D possibly being TRBD2 (5 bases). V lost 6 bases and J 4 bases, leaving 15 bases between the germline ends. CDR3 length: 15 residues. Germline CDR1 is MNHEY and CDR2 is SMNVEV (reference sequence).

The sample holds one count of this clone. The CDR3 sequence is CASSFTGGSRGSEAFF. The CDR3 coding sequence is TGTGCCAGTAGTTTCACAGGGGGATCAAGAGGATCTGAAGCTTTCTTT. The chain couples TRBV19 to TRBJ1-1; 8 nucleotides align to TRBD1. Germline V gene lookup returns CDR1 LNHDA and CDR2 SQIVND (reference sequence). There are 16 residues in the CDR3. The V and J ends lost 5 bases and 6 bases, in that order; junction bases with no gene match: 14.

This clone was seen a handful of times. V and J are TRBV6-5 and TRBJ2-6, with unresolved D. Trimming took 8 bases from V and 4 from J, leaving 6 bases between them. This CDR3 contains 12 residues. The germline CDR1 and CDR2 sequences are MNHEY and SVGAGI. CDR3 amino acids: CASGPGANVLTF. CDR3 sequence (DNA): TGTGCCAGCGGGCCCGGGGCCAACGTCCTGACTTTC.

Relative to its sample, this clone is medium-sized. CDR3 region: CASSESTSEYNEQFF. Written as DNA, the CDR3 is TGCGCCAGCAGTGAGTCGACTAGCGAGTACAATGAGCAGTTCTTC. The chain employs TRBV10-1 and TRBJ2-1; 8 positions match TRBD2. Germline assignment: CDR1 WNHNN and CDR2 SYGVQD (reference sequence). Germline trimming cut 0 bases from V and 4 bases from J; bases unmatched to any gene: 2. The CDR3 spans 15 residues.

The V and J genes are TRBV11-3 and TRBJ1-2, with D maybe TRBD1 (5 bases). From germline, CDR1 is SGHNT and CDR2 YENEEA. The CDR3 runs to 14 residues. V dropped 5 bases and J dropped 4 bases, with 14 bases sitting between them. The CDR3 DNA reads TGTGCCAGCAGCACAAACCAGGGATCCTATGGCTACACCTTC. Translating it yields CASSTNQGSYGYTF.

This clone occurred a few times. This sequence joins TRBV14 and TRBJ2-5; D is undetermined. Trimming cost V 0 bases and J 5 bases, with 16 bases left between them. Germline V lookup: CDR1 SGHDN, CDR2 FVKESK. The CDR3 sequence is 16 residues long. DNA of the CDR3: TGTGCCAGCAGCCAAGACTCGCTTGGGGTGAGGGAGACCCAGTACTTC. Its protein product is CASSQDSLGVRETQYF.

This chain links TRBV13 with TRBJ2-1; tentative D call: TRBD1 (6 bases). CDR1 and CDR2 from the germline V gene are PRHDT and FYEKMQ (reference sequence). The CDR3 sequence is 13 residues long. V lost 6 bases and J lost 4, with 10 bases in between. The CDR3 is CASSYREYNEQFF. CDR3 nucleotide sequence: TGTGCCAGCAGTTACAGGGAATACAATGAGCAGTTCTTC.

This sequence joins TRBV4-1 and TRBJ2-5; 10 bases are shared with TRBD2. The trim removed 4 bases at V and 4 bases at J, leaving 3 bases unmatched. CDR1 is MGHRA and CDR2 is YSYEKL in the germline V gene. The CDR3 length is 14 residues. CDR3 loop: CASSPGLARETQYF. In DNA form, the CDR3 reads TGCGCCAGCAGCCCGGGACTAGCGCGAGAGACCCAGTACTTC.

This clone is medium-sized (0.01 to 0.1%) in the sample. Other DNA sequences in this sample translate to the same CDR3. This chain links TRBV27 with TRBJ2-2; no clear D. Germline V CDR1 and CDR2: MNHEY, SMNVEV (reference sequence). V was clipped by 4 bases and J by 1 base, with 13 bases between them. The CDR3 runs to 16 residues. As DNA, the CDR3 is TGTGCCAGCAGTTCCCCCTCGCAGCGGAACACCGGGGAGCTGTTTTTT. This translates into CASSSPSQRNTGELFF.

Relative to its sample, this clone is medium-sized. This chain uses TRBV29-1 with TRBJ2-7; D is ambiguous. Looked up from germline, CDR1 is SQVTM and CDR2 is ANQGSEA. This CDR3 region has 12 residues. Trimming shortened V by 6 bases and J by 0 bases, and 9 bases separated the two germline ends. CDR3 in amino acids: CSVIPDSYEQYF. The CDR3, as DNA: TGCAGCGTGATCCCCGACTCCTACGAGCAGTACTTC.

This clone has more than one count but fewer than ten. The genes are TRBV5-6 and TRBJ2-3, with no clear D. This CDR3 has 12 amino acids. In germline, CDR1 is SGHDT, CDR2 YYEEEE. Trimming pared 2 bases from V and 3 bases from J, leaving 4 bases between. In DNA, the CDR3 is TGTGCCAGCAGCTTCGGGACAGATACGCAGTATTTT. It specifies CASSFGTDTQYF. The variable domain in full, with the rest retrieved from reference TRBV5-6 and TRBJ2-3, is DAGVTQSPTHLIKTRGQQVTLRCSPKSGHDTVSWYQQALGQGPQFIFQYYEEEERQRGNFPDRFSGHQFPNYSSELNVNALLLGDSALYLCASSFGTDTQYFGPGTRLTVL.

The chain joins TRBV5-7 to TRBJ1-2, with D unresolved. TRBV5-7 is flagged as an ORF with uncertain function. The CDR3 has 13 residues. V gave up 4 bases and J gave up 0 bases, with 7 bases separating them. The CDR3 protein is CASSAKPNYGYTF. Here the CDR3 DNA reads TGTGCCAGCAGCGCAAAACCTAACTATGGCTACACCTTC.